This entry features one TCR beta chain sequence. The sample is drawn from a study of blood T cell repertoires in COVID-19. About the research overall: The study drew acute and convalescent COVID-19 samples from the United States, Italy and Spain. T cells, B-cell-depleted T cells, or PBMCs provided the cDNA or gDNA that served as material.

Trimming pared 0 bases from V and 4 bases from J, leaving 10 bases between. Germline V gene data show CDR1 as SQVTM and CDR2 as ANQGSEA. The CDR3 extends over 14 amino acids. Authors' methods: Quantification of nucleated cells was approximated via reference gene primer amplification. The data were produced by immunoSEQ multiplex PCR, yet TCRdb's version contains in-frame clones alone and is incomplete. V and J calls plus clone size are reproduced from that table; the DNA served to infer D and trimming. Among 250,000 or so clones listed, 70% to 90% were seen once. The sequence was obtained from a woman aged 25 to 39 with acute COVID-19. The sample comprised PBMCs or T cells enriched from blood (not recorded which). This chain links TRBV29-1 with TRBJ1-3; D perhaps matches TRBD1 (5 bases). The CDR3 DNA sequence: TGCAGCGTTGAAGATCAGGGATCCGGAAACACCATATATTTT. Translation: CSVEDQGSGNTIYF.